This T cell receptor beta chain was sequenced for a study of shared clonotypes between healthy human individuals. V gave up 1 base and J gave up 0 bases, with 10 bases separating them. This CDR3 has 14 residues. Germline CDR1 SQVTM, CDR2 ANQGSEA. Study results and caveats: In having few donors, the study represented limited genetic and exposure-history diversity. Only blood samples were collected, and tissue repertoires likely differ. An effect of sequencing depth on clonotype sharing among donors was expected.

Researchers partitioned CD4+ cells into CD45RA+ naive and CD45RA-negative memory subsets. Note on this clone: No antigen is known for it.

The protocol was immunoSEQ multiplex PCR, while the TCRdb copy is restricted to in-frame clones and leaves out a portion. Of approximately 2,000,000 clones detected, roughly 92% appear once; the ten largest clones hold more than 0.35%. J is TRBJ2-7 and V is TRBV29-1; no clear D. The specimen sequenced was naive CD4+ T cells from PBMCs. The subset was: CD45RA+ positively selected. The clonotype comes from a man aged 18 to 30 in good health. Some clones in this sample may be carry-over from other donors' samples. CDR3: CSVEVRQNSYEQYF. The CDR3 bases are TGCAGCGTTGAAGTTCGCCAAAACTCCTACGAGCAGTACTTC.